The rows below give T cell receptor beta chains drawn from one sample of a study of Graves' ophthalmopathy and Graves' hyperthyroidism. TCRdb itself ran the multiplex PCR reads through MiXCR, one entry per CDR3 protein. The data hold hundreds of thousands of distinct CDR3 sequences, with 22% observed a single time. The sequenced sample consisted of peripheral blood. Receptor source: a woman aged 18-35 years with stable Graves' hyperthyroidism. Some clones in this sample may be carry-over from other donors' samples. The CDR3 runs from the conserved cysteine through the conserved F or W. The D gene is left open where the match is weak. A clone size is listed for some rows: how often the clone was seen (once, few, many), or a class if it is expanded.

j_call d_call cdr3_length clone_size v_call cdr3_aa
TRBJ2-5 - 13 many TRBV12-3/TRBV12-4 CASSEHRRGDQYF
TRBJ2-7 TRBD1 15 - TRBV28 CASSSHRTGRYEQYF
TRBJ1-1 - 13 few TRBV2 CASKDNPNTEAFF
TRBJ2-2 - 14 few TRBV5-1 CASSPDGTHGELFF
TRBJ2-5 TRBD2 15 - TRBV6-1 CASSLLSGGKETQYF
TRBJ1-1 - 13 many TRBV20-1 CSAPGPLNTEAFF
TRBJ1-3 - 16 - TRBV3-1 CASSQVRGFSGNTIYF
TRBJ1-6 - 11 many TRBV6-1 CASSWGSPLHF
TRBJ1-1 - 13 few TRBV6-1 CASSPGVGAEAFF
TRBJ1-1 - 16 - TRBV7-3 CASSLISGLRNTEAFF
TRBJ1-2 - 14 many TRBV28 CASSLSRGLSGYTF
TRBJ1-2 - 12 few TRBV3-1 CASSQAHNGYTF
TRBJ2-7 - 15 - TRBV9 CASSVGEDPRYEQYF
TRBJ2-2 TRBD1 16 - TRBV15 CATSARQGARTGELFF
TRBJ1-2 - 13 many TRBV29-1 CSVASGTFYGYTF
TRBJ2-5 - 12 many TRBV2 CASSEGRETQYF
TRBJ2-5 TRBD1 13 many TRBV7-2 CASSLRGRETQYF
TRBJ2-2 - 13 many TRBV6-1 CASSPQATGELFF
TRBJ1-2 - 13 few TRBV29-1 CSVGFGDGHGYTF
TRBJ1-1 TRBD1 16 many TRBV5-1 CASSLSPGGLDTEAFF
TRBJ2-3 - 14 many TRBV19 CASSWGGRTDTQYF
TRBJ1-2 TRBD1 14 many TRBV5-1 CASSLTPGQGAYTF
TRBJ1-1 - 13 - TRBV12-3/TRBV12-4 CASSEHPSTEAFF
TRBJ1-2 TRBD1 14 - TRBV6-2/TRBV6-3 CASCDRGLYYGYRF
TRBJ1-1 - 12 many TRBV15 CATSRDGVVAFF
TRBJ2-6 - 15 - TRBV6-1 CASSVRGTGANVLTF
TRBJ1-6 - 13 many TRBV6-1 CASSNGPPSPLHF
TRBJ1-2 - 13 many TRBV12-3/TRBV12-4 CTSSLFRQNGYTF
TRBJ1-1 - 14 - TRBV12-3/TRBV12-4 CASSLAHGFTEAFF
TRBJ1-3 - 15 many TRBV7-2 CASSPPMSPGNTIYF
TRBJ2-7 TRBD1 14 many TRBV29-1 CSVSTGQVLYEQYF
TRBJ2-2 - 15 - TRBV9 CASSAGSENTGELFF
TRBJ2-2 TRBD2 15 many TRBV12-3/TRBV12-4 CASSLLAGSTGELFF
TRBJ1-2 - 16 - TRBV6-1 CASSEAMAGSNYGYTF
TRBJ1-1 - 13 many TRBV7-2 CASSFKVSAEAFF
TRBJ1-1 - 17 - TRBV11-1 CASSDPRGDRMNTEAFF
TRBJ2-7 TRBD2 12 few TRBV6-1 CASTEPGGEQYF
TRBJ1-5 - 18 - TRBV28 CASSLGGPAPYSNQPQHF
TRBJ2-7 TRBD1 16 many TRBV11-3 CASSLSIDREINEQYF
TRBJ2-2 TRBD2 15 many TRBV6-1 CASRKLAENTGELFF
TRBJ1-1 - 11 many TRBV29-1 CSVGMNTEAFF
TRBJ1-2 - 16 many TRBV6-5 CASSYSGSLGPGGYTF
TRBJ1-1 - 14 many TRBV28 CASSSWTVDTEAFF
TRBJ1-2 TRBD1 13 many TRBV6-1 CASRETGGFVYTF
TRBJ2-7 - 12 many TRBV10-3 CAISELVNEQYF
TRBJ1-5 TRBD1 13 many TRBV24-1 CATSDVDRKAQHF
- - 14 - TRBV12-3/TRBV12-4 CASSLGGWIETQYF
TRBJ2-7 TRBD1 15 few TRBV2 CASRAGTGVFYEQYF
TRBJ1-1 - 12 - TRBV12-3/TRBV12-4 CASSKGATGAFF